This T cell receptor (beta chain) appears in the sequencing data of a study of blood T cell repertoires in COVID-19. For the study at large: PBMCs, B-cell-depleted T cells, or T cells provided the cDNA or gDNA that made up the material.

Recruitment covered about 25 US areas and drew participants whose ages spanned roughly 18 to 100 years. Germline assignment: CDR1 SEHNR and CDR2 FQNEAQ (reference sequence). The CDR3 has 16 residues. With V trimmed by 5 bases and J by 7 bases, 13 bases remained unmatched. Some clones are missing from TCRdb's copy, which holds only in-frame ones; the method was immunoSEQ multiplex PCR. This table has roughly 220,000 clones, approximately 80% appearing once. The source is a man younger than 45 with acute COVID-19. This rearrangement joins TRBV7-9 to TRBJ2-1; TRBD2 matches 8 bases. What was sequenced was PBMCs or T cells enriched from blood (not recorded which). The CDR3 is CASSPHAGGRSNEQFF. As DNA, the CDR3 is TGTGCCAGCAGCCCCCATGCGGGGGGTCGTAGTAATGAGCAGTTCTTC.